These T cell receptor beta chains were read from a single sample in a study of cytomegalovirus exposure and HLA in healthy donors. Here immunoSEQ multiplex PCR was the method, and the copy in TCRdb shows in-frame clones only, minus some. Among under 150,000 clones listed, 80% to 90% were seen once. The sample consisted of PBMCs. The receptors here all came from a woman aged 40-49 years in good health and CMV-seropositive. CDR3s include the opening cysteine and the closing phenylalanine or tryptophan. The D gene is left open where the match is weak. Size is omitted from some rows. Given values are once, few, many or a class for expanded clones.

J gene: TRBJ1-1; D gene: NA; V gene: TRBV29-1; clone size: NA; CDR3 DNA: TGCAGTGTACGCGTTGGGGGGACCACTGAAGCTTTCTTT; CDR3 protein: CSVRVGGTTEAFF
J gene: TRBJ2-3; D gene: NA; V gene: TRBV15; clone size: once; CDR3 DNA: TGTGCCACCAGCAGAGGGTGGGGGGGCCTGGGAGATACGCAGTATTTT; CDR3 protein: CATSRGWGGLGDTQYF
J gene: TRBJ2-7; D gene: TRBD1; V gene: TRBV7-3; clone size: NA; CDR3 DNA: TGTGCCAGCAGCCCGGGACAGACCTACGAGCAGTACTTC; CDR3 protein: CASSPGQTYEQYF
J gene: TRBJ2-5; D gene: NA; V gene: TRBV19; clone size: once; CDR3 DNA: TGTGCCAGCACCCACTTGCCCGGGGGTGGGCAAGAGACCCAGTACTTC; CDR3 protein: CASTHLPGGGQETQYF
J gene: TRBJ2-1; D gene: TRBD2; V gene: TRBV2; clone size: NA; CDR3 DNA: TGTGCCAGCAGTGAAGCATGGGGGGGCTCCTACAATGAGCAGTTCTTC; CDR3 protein: CASSEAWGGSYNEQFF
J gene: TRBJ1-6; D gene: TRBD1; V gene: TRBV5-1; clone size: NA; CDR3 DNA: TGCGCCAGCAGCTCAGGGGGCGGTTCACCCCTCCACTTT; CDR3 protein: CASSSGGGSPLHF
J gene: TRBJ2-7; D gene: NA; V gene: TRBV30; clone size: NA; CDR3 DNA: TGTGCCTGGAGTGTATCAGGCAGTTACGAGCAGTACTTC; CDR3 protein: CAWSVSGSYEQYF
J gene: TRBJ2-7; D gene: TRBD1; V gene: TRBV4-3; clone size: NA; CDR3 DNA: TGCGCCAGCAGCCTCCGGGACAGGGGGCACGAGCAGTACTTC; CDR3 protein: CASSLRDRGHEQYF
J gene: TRBJ2-2; D gene: TRBD1; V gene: TRBV28; clone size: NA; CDR3 DNA: TGTGCCAGCAGTTTAATTCCGCAGGGGGCCGGCGGGGAGCTGTTTTTT; CDR3 protein: CASSLIPQGAGGELFF
J gene: TRBJ2-3; D gene: NA; V gene: TRBV19; clone size: NA; CDR3 DNA: TGTGCCAGTAGTGAAGCCAAACTCACAGATACGCAGTATTTT; CDR3 protein: CASSEAKLTDTQYF
J gene: TRBJ2-2; D gene: TRBD1; V gene: TRBV5-1; clone size: NA; CDR3 DNA: TGCGCCAGCAGCTTGTTTCTGGACAGGGGGTCGGCCGGGGAGCTGTTTTTT; CDR3 protein: CASSLFLDRGSAGELFF
J gene: TRBJ2-3; D gene: NA; V gene: TRBV18; clone size: NA; CDR3 DNA: TGTGCCAGCTCACCAAGTAGCGTCACAGATACGCAGTATTTT; CDR3 protein: CASSPSSVTDTQYF
J gene: TRBJ2-5; D gene: NA; V gene: TRBV27; clone size: NA; CDR3 DNA: TGTGCCAGCAGTTTTTCTTCTAGCTACCAAGAGACCCAGTACTTC; CDR3 protein: CASSFSSSYQETQYF